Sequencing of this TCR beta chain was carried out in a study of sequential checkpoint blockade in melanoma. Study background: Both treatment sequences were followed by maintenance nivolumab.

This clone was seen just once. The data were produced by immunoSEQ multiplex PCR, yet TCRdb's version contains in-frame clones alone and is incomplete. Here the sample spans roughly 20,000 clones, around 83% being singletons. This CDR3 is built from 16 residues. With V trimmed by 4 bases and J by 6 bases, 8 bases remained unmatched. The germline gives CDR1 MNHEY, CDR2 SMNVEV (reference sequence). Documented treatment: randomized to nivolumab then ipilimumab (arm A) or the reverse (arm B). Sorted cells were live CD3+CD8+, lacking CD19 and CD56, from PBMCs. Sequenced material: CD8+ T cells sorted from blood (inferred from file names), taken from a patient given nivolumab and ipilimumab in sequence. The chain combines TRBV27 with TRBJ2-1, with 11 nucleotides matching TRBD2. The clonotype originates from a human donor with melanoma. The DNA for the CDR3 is TGTGCCAGCAGTTCCAGTAGCGGGGGGGCTGCCAATGAGCAGTTCTTC. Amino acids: CASSSSSGGAANEQFF.